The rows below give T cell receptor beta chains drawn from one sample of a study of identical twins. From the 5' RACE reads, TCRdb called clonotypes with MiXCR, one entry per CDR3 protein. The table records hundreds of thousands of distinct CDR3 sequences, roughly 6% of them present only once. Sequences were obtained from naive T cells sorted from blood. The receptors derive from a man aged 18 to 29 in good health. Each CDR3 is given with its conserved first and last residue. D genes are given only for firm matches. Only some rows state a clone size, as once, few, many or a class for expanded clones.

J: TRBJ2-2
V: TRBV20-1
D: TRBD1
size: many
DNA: TGCAGTGCTACAGGACAGGTGAACACCGGGGAGCTGTTTTTT
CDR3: CSATGQVNTGELFF

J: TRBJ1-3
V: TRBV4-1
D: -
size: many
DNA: TGCGCCAGCAGCCGGGAAGGTAACTCTGGAAACACCATATATTTT
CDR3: CASSREGNSGNTIYF

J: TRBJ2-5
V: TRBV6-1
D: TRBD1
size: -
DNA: TGTGCCAGCACTCGAACAGGGGGCGGCGAGACCCAGTACTTC
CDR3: CASTRTGGGETQYF

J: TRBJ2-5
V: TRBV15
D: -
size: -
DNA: TGCGCCACCAGCAGAGCCAGGGCTGAGACCCAGTACTTC
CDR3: CATSRARAETQYF

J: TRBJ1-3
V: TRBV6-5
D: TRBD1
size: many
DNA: TGTGCCAGCAGTTACCCCCCCCGGGACAGGGGCTCTGGAAACACCATATATTTT
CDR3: CASSYPPRDRGSGNTIYF

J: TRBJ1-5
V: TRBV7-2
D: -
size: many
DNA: TGTGCCAGCAGCTTATGGGGGTCGGGTAGCAATCAGCCCCAGCATTTT
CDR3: CASSLWGSGSNQPQHF

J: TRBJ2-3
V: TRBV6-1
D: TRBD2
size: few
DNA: TGTGCCAGCAGCCGTCCCCGGGGGGATGGCACAGATACGCAGTATTTT
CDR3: CASSRPRGDGTDTQYF

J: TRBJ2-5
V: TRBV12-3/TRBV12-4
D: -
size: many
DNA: TGTGCCACCACCGGCCGTTCGGGAGAGACCCAGTACTTC
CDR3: CATTGRSGETQYF

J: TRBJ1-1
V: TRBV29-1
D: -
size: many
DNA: TGCAGCGTTGACCAGGGGCTGGACACTGAAGCTTTCTTT
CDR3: CSVDQGLDTEAFF

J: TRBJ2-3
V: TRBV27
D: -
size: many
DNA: TGTGCCAGCAGTTTATTTACCTTAGATACGCAGTATTTT
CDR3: CASSLFTLDTQYF

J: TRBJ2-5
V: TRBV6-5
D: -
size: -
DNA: TGTGCCAGCAGTTTCACAGGAGTGGGCCAAGAGACCCAGTACTTC
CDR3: CASSFTGVGQETQYF

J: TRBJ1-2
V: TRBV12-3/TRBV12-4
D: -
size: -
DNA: TGTGCCAGCAGCTCCGAAAGTGGCTATGGCTACACCTTC
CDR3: CASSSESGYGYTF

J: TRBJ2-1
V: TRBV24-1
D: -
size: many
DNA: TGTGCCACCGGCACTCGGGGGGACATGAACAATGAGCAGTTCTTC
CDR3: CATGTRGDMNNEQFF

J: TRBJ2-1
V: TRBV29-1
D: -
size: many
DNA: TGCAGCGTCCGAACCGGGACCTCCTACAATGAGCAGTTCTTC
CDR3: CSVRTGTSYNEQFF